The present TCR beta chain was sequenced within a study of T cell responses to AZD1222 COVID-19 vaccine. Broader study findings: Clonal diversity was possibly underestimated, and the donors were mostly white British, with more females.

The V and J ends lost 4 bases and 7 bases, in that order; junction bases with no gene match: 7. CDR1 is MNHEY and CDR2 is SVGEGT in the germline V gene. The CDR3 contains 14 residues. This table comes from immunoSEQ multiplex PCR, and its TCRdb copy is limited to in-frame clones, with some not included. This repertoire shows about 150,000 clones, 80% to 90% found once; its top ten account for roughly 7%. Of note for this clone: Its antigen is currently unknown.

Sequencing was performed on peripheral blood, taken after recovery from COVID-19. The TCR comes from an adult who had recovered from COVID-19. The chain joins TRBV6-2 or TRBV6-3 to TRBJ2-1; 7 bases are a match to TRBD1. The CDR3 DNA reads as TGTGCCAGCAGTTCGCCGGGACAGCTGAATGAGCAGTTCTTC. It specifies CASSSPGQLNEQFF.